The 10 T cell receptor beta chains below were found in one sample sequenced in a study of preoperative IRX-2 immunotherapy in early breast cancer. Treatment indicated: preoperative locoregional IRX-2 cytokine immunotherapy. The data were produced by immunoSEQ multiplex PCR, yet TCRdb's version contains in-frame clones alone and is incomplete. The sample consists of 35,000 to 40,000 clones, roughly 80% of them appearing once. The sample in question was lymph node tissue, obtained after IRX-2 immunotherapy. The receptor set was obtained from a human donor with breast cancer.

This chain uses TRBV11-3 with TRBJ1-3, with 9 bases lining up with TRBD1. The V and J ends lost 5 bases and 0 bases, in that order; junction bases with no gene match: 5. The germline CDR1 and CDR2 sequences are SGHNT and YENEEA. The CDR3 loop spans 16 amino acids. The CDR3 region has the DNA TGTGCCAGCAGCCCCCGGACAGGGGACTCTGGAAACACCATATATTTT. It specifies CASSPRTGDSGNTIYF.

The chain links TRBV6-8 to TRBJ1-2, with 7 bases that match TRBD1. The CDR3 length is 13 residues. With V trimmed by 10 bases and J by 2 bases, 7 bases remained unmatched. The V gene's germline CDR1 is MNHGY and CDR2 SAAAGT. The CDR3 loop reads CAINEGANYGYTF. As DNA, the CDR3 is TGTGCCATCAACGAGGGGGCGAACTATGGCTACACCTTC.

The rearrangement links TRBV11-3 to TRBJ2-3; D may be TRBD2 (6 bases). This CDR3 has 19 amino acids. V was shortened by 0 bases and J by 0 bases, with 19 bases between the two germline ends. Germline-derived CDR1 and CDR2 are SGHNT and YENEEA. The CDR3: CASSLEQRGLLISTDTQYF. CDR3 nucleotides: TGTGCCAGCAGCTTAGAACAAAGGGGACTCCTTATTAGCACAGATACGCAGTATTTT. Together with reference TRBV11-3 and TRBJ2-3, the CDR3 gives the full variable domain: EAGVVQSPRYKIIEKKQPVAFWCNPISGHNTLYWYLQNLGQGPELLIRYENEEAVDDSQLPKDRFSAERLKGVDSTLKIQPAELGDSAVYLCASSLEQRGLLISTDTQYFGPGTRLTVL.

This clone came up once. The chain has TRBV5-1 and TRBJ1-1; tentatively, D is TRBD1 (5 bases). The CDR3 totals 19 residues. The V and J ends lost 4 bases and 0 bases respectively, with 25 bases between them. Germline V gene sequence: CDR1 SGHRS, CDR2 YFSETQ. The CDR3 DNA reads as TGCGCCAGCAGCCTGGTCAGAGGTCAGGGAGGGTTGGTGAACACTGAAGCTTTCTTT. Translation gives CASSLVRGQGGLVNTEAFF.

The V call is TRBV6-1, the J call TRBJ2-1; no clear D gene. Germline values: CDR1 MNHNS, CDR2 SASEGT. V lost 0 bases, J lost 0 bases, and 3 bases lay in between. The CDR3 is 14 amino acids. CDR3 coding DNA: TGTGCCAGCAGTGAAGCCAGCTCCTACAATGAGCAGTTCTTC. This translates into CASSEASSYNEQFF.

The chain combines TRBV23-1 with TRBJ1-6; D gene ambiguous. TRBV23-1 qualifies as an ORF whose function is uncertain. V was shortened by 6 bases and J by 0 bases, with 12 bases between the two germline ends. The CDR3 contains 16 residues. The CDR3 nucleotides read TGCGCCAGCAGCCAAGATTGGGTCTCCTATAATTCACCCCTCCACTTT. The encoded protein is CASSQDWVSYNSPLHF.

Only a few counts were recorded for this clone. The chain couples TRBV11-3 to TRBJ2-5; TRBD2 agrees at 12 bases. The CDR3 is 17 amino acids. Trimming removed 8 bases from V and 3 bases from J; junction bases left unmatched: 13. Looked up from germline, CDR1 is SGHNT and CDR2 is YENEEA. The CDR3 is CASCPSGGGLLKETQYF. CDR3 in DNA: TGTGCCAGCTGCCCTAGCGGGGGGGGACTGTTAAAAGAGACCCAGTACTTC.

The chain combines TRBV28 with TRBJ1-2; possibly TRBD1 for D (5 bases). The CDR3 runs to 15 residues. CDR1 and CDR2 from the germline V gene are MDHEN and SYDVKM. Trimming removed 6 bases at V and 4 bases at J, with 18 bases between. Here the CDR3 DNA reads TGTGCCAGCAGGACCGGGACGTCTATCGGCTATGGCTACACCTTC. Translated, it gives CASRTGTSIGYGYTF.

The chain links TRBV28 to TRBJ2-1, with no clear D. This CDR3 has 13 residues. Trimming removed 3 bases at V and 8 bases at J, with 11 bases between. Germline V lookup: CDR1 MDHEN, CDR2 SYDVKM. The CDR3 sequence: CASSFLPRDEQFF. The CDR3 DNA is TGTGCCAGCAGTTTCCTTCCCCGGGATGAGCAGTTCTTC.

The CDR3 DNA follows: TGTGCCAGCAGCTCAGAGGATATCCGTCGTTCACCCCTCCACTTT. This translates into CASSSEDIRRSPLHF. The chain couples TRBV11-3 to TRBJ1-6; D is unclear. Germline loops: CDR1 SGHNT, CDR2 YENEEA. V was pared by 4 bases and J by 9 bases, with 16 bases between. CDR3 size: 15 residues.